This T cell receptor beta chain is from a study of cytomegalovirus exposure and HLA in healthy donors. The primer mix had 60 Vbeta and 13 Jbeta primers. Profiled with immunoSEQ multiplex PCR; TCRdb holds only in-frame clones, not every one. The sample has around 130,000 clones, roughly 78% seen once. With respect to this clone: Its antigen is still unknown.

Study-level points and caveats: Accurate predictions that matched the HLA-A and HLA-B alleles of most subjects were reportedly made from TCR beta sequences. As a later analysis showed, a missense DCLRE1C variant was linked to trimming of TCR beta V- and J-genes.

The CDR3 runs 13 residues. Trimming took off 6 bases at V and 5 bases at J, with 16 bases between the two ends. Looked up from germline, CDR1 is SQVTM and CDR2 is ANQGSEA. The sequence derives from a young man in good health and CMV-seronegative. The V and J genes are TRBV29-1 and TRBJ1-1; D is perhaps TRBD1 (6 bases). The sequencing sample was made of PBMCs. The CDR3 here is CSVKGGGGTEAFF. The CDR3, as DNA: TGCAGCGTCAAGGGTGGGGGCGGGACTGAAGCTTTCTTT. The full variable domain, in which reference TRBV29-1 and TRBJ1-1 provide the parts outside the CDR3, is SAVISQKPSRDICQRGTSLTIQCQVDSQVTMMFWYRQQPGQSLTLIATANQGSEATYESGFVIDKFPISRPNLTFSTLTVSNMSPEDSSIYLCSVKGGGGTEAFFGQGTRLTVV.